The 15 T cell receptor beta chains reported below all come from one sample, sequenced in a study of T cells in Graves' hyperthyroidism and ophthalmopathy. Amplification targeted TCR beta CDR3 regions from RNA transcripts. Initially, a first-round RT-PCR of the TCR CDR3 employed the HTBI primer set. MiXCR, run by TCRdb on the multiplex PCR reads, gives a single entry per CDR3 protein. The sample holds under 550,000 distinct CDR3 sequences, 15% to 20% seen once. Sequenced input: blood. Source of these receptors: a man aged 40-55 years with Graves' ophthalmopathy.

This clonotype was detected ten times or more. The chain recombines TRBV6-5 with TRBJ2-1, with D perhaps matching TRBD2 (7 bases). Germline V gene sequence: CDR1 MNHEY, CDR2 SVGAGI. The CDR3 has 16 amino acids. The ends were cut back, 2 bases at V and 7 bases at J, with 18 bases in the middle. DNA for the CDR3: TGTGCCAGCAGTTACCCCCGTGGGGGAGGGGGGAATGAGCAGTTCTTC. Its protein product is CASSYPRGGGGNEQFF.

The V and J genes are TRBV7-3 and TRBJ2-1; D might be TRBD2 (6 bases). With 1 base removed from V and 0 bases from J, the gap between germline ends came to 10 bases. The CDR3 loop spans 16 amino acids. Germline V CDR1 and CDR2: SGHTA, FQGTGA. CDR3 DNA: TGTGCCAGCAGCTTAAGTCACGGGGGCTCCTACAATGAGCAGTTCTTC. Translated: CASSLSHGGSYNEQFF.

This clonotype showed up just a few times. The J gene is TRBJ1-2, the V gene TRBV11-2; D call uncertain. The germline CDR1 and CDR2 sequences are SGHAT and FQNNGV. The CDR3 length is 13 residues. Trimming took off 1 base at V and 4 bases at J, with 7 bases between the two ends. CDR3 in DNA: TGTGCCAGCAGCTTAGGTGCCTTCTATGGCTACACCTTC. This gives the protein CASSLGAFYGYTF. Looking up the rest from reference TRBV11-2 and TRBJ1-2 gives the full variable domain: EAGVAQSPRYKIIEKRQSVAFWCNPISGHATLYWYQQILGQGPKLLIQFQNNGVVDDSQLPKDRFSAERLKGVDSTLKIQPAKLEDSAVYLCASSLGAFYGYTFGSGTRLTVV.

This clonotype appeared many times. The chain is built from TRBV28 and TRBJ2-7, with 7 bases aligning to TRBD1. Unmatched junction bases numbered 6, after V lost 4 bases and J lost 0 bases. CDR1 and CDR2 (germline): MDHEN, SYDVKM. CDR3 length equals 15 residues. CDR3 protein: CASSSGQRSSYEQYF. In DNA form, the CDR3 reads TGTGCCAGCAGTTCGGGACAGCGGTCCTCCTACGAGCAGTACTTC.

There are many counts of this clonotype. This chain joins TRBV7-2 and TRBJ2-7; 11 nucleotides agree with TRBD2. Germline values: CDR1 SGHTA, CDR2 FQGNSA. V shed 1 base, J shed 5 bases, and the junction held 13 bases outside the gene matches. CDR3 length: 18 residues. CDR3 in DNA: TGTGCCAGCAGCTTAGAGGGGACTAGCGGTCCCGCGAGGAACGAGCAGTACTTC. This translates into CASSLEGTSGPARNEQYF. Supplemented by reference TRBV7-2 and TRBJ2-7, the full variable domain reads GAGVSQSPSNKVTEKGKDVELRCDPISGHTALYWYRQSLGQGLEFLIYFQGNSAPDKSGLPSDRFSAERTGGSVSTLTIQRTQQEDSAVYLCASSLEGTSGPARNEQYFGPGTRLTVT.

In its sample, this clonotype was seen many times. This chain connects TRBV7-6 to TRBJ1-1, with D possibly TRBD1 on 5 matching bases. This CDR3 spans 14 amino acids. Per the germline V gene, CDR1 is SGHVS and CDR2 is FNYEAQ. The germline V and J ends were trimmed by 1 base and 6 bases, with 12 bases remaining between them. The CDR3 DNA follows: TGTGCCAGCAGCTTAGACGCGGGGGTTGCTGAAGCTTTCTTT. It yields the protein CASSLDAGVAEAFF.

The rearrangement joins TRBV20-1 to TRBJ2-7; D is ambiguous. The CDR3 has 12 residues. Germline values: CDR1 DFQATT, CDR2 SNEGSKA (reference sequence). The ends were cut back, 2 bases at V and 5 bases at J, with 10 bases in the middle. DNA of the CDR3: TGCAGTGCTAGAAGGGATTCCCACGAGCAGTACTTC. Its protein product is CSARRDSHEQYF.

The CDR3 loop is CASSFALSGANVLTF. DNA of the CDR3: TGTGCCAGCAGTTTTGCCCTCTCTGGGGCCAACGTCCTGACTTTC. This chain joins TRBV28 and TRBJ2-6, with D unresolved. CDR1 and CDR2 (germline): MDHEN, SYDVKM. The CDR3 extends over 15 amino acids. V lost 3 bases and J 0 bases, leaving 6 bases between the germline ends.

This clonotype was seen ten or more times. The gene calls are TRBV11-2 and TRBJ2-1, with D perhaps TRBD2 (7 bases). This CDR3 has 14 amino acids. In germline, CDR1 is SGHAT, CDR2 FQNNGV. V dropped 1 base and J dropped 10 bases, with 14 bases sitting between them. The CDR3 reads CASSLGGGPREQFF. The CDR3 DNA reads TGTGCCAGCAGCTTAGGGGGGGGGCCACGCGAGCAGTTCTTC.

The chain has TRBV7-9 and TRBJ1-1; unclear D gene. This CDR3 is 15 amino acids long. Germline V lookup: CDR1 SEHNR, CDR2 FQNEAQ (reference sequence). Trimming cost V 4 bases and J 1 base, with 13 bases left between them. CDR3 amino acids: CASSYISGGNTEAFF. The CDR3 region has the DNA TGTGCCAGCAGCTATATCTCGGGAGGGAACACTGAAGCTTTCTTT.

The chain has TRBV9 and TRBJ2-7; TRBD2 matches 8 bases. CDR3 length: 15 amino acids. Germline loops: CDR1 SGDLS, CDR2 YYNGEE. J lost 3 bases, V lost 0 bases, and 5 bases had no gene match. The CDR3 loop reads CASSVEPGGSYEQYF. The CDR3 bases are TGTGCCAGCAGCGTAGAGCCGGGGGGGAGCTACGAGCAGTACTTC.

This clonotype has a handful of counts. The rearrangement joins TRBV6-1 to TRBJ2-7; 10 bases are a match to TRBD1. Germline V CDR1 and CDR2: MNHNS, SASEGT. The CDR3 extends over 17 amino acids. The ends lost 6 bases at V and 7 bases at J; junction bases unmatched: 18. The CDR3 is CASRGDRGPTTTTEQYF. The CDR3 nucleotides are TGTGCCAGCAGGGGGGACAGGGGTCCGACTACGACTACGGAGCAGTACTTC.

About this clonotype: At one end the junction does not follow the germline gene, possibly because of a read error. DNA for the CDR3: TGTGCCAGCGGCCAAGGATCCCCCGAGCAGTACTTC. Translated, it gives CASGQGSPEQYF. The V gene is TRBV3-1, the J gene TRBJ2-7; D call uncertain. CDR1 and CDR2 (germline): LGHDT, YNNKEL (reference sequence). This CDR3 is 12 amino acids long.

This clonotype was counted a few times. The rearrangement joins TRBV7-9 to TRBJ2-3; D might be TRBD2 (5 bases). The CDR3 has 17 residues. Per germline, CDR1 SEHNR and CDR2 FQNEAQ (reference sequence). V gave up 1 base and J gave up 1 base, with 15 bases separating them. This CDR3 reads CASSLGLTKDGTDTQYF. In DNA, the CDR3 is TGTGCCAGCAGCTTAGGGCTGACTAAGGACGGCACAGATACGCAGTATTTT.

This clonotype was recorded at least ten times. The CDR3 loop is CASSLVASGRGVKTGELFF. The CDR3 region has the DNA TGTGCCAGCAGCTTAGTCGCTAGCGGGAGAGGCGTTAAGACCGGGGAGCTGTTTTTT. The genes are TRBV7-8 and TRBJ2-2, with 10 bases that match TRBD2. Germline V gene sequence: CDR1 SGHVS, CDR2 FQNEAQ. The V gene end was trimmed by 1 base and the J gene end by 5 bases; junction bases not matched to a gene: 13. CDR3 length: 19 residues.